This T cell receptor beta chain was sequenced for a study of blood T cell repertoires in COVID-19. Whole-study context: The cDNA or gDNA used as material had been derived from T cells, B-cell-depleted T cells, or PBMCs.

TCRdb's copy holds only in-frame clones and misses some; the assay was immunoSEQ multiplex PCR. The table has fewer than 200,000 clones, 88% seen once. Source material: PBMCs or T cells enriched from blood (not recorded which). The sequence was collected from a woman under 30 who had recovered from COVID-19.

The CDR3 DNA reads TGTGCCAGCAGCACCATCGGACAGGGTATTACCTACGAGCAGTACTTC. This encodes CASSTIGQGITYEQYF. The rearrangement links TRBV7-2 to TRBJ2-7; the match to TRBD1 covers 8 bases. This CDR3 comprises 16 residues. The V gene's germline CDR1 is SGHTA and CDR2 FQGNSA. Trimming cost V 5 bases and J 2 bases; bases outside gene matches: 11.